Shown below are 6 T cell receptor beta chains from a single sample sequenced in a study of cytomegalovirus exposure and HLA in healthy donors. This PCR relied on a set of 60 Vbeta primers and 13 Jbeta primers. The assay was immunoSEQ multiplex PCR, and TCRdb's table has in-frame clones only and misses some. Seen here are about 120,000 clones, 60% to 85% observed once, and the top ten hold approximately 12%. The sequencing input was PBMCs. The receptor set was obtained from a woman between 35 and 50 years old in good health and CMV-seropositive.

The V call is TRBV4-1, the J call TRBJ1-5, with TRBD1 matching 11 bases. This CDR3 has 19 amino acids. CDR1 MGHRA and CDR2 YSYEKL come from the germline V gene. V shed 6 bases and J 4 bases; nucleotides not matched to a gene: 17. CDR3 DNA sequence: TGCGCCAGCAGTCCCAGACTTGGACAGGGGGCGATTTGGAATCAGCCCCAGCATTTT. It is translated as CASSPRLGQGAIWNQPQHF.

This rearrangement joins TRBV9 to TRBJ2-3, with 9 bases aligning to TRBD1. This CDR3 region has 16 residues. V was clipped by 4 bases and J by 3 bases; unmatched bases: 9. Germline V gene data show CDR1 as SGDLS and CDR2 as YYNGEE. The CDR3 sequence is CASSRGQGWGTDTQYF. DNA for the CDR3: TGTGCCAGCAGCCGGGGACAGGGTTGGGGTACAGATACGCAGTATTTT.

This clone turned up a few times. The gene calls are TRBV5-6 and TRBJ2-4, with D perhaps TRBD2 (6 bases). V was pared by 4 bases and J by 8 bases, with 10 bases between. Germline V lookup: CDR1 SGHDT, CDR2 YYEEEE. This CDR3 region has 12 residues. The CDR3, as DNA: TGTGCCAGCAGCAGGGACTTGTACATTCAGTACTTC. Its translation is CASSRDLYIQYF.

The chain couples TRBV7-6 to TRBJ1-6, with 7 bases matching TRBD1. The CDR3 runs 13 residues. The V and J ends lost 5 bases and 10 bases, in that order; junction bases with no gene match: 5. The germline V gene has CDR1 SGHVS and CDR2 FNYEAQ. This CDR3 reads CASSADRRSPLHF. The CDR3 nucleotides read TGTGCCAGCAGCGCGGACAGGAGGTCACCCCTCCACTTT.

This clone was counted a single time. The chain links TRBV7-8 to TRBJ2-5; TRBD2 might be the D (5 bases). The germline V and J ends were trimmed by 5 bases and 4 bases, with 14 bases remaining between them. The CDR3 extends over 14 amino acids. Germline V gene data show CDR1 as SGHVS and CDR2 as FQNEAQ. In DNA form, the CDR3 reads TGTGCCAGCAGCGAGCGACCAGAGGGAGAGACCCAGTACTTC. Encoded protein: CASSERPEGETQYF.

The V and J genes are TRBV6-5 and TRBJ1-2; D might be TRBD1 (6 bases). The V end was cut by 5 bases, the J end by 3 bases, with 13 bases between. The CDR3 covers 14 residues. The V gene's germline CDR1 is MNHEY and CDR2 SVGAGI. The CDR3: CASSRTGWDYGYTF. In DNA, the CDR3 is TGTGCCAGCAGTCGAACAGGGTGGGACTATGGCTACACCTTC.